This T cell receptor beta chain was retrieved from a study of T cells in Graves' hyperthyroidism and ophthalmopathy. In the study overall: The authors collected peripheral blood at initial diagnosis, before any treatment. Study-wide results and caveats: Before onset, ophthalmopathy was predicted by the model a median around 6.5 months earlier. Most expanded thyroid clonotypes above 0.001 recurred in blood.

The CDR3 is 16 amino acids. Germline CDR1 reads MNHNY; CDR2 reads SVGAGI (reference sequence). Amplified regions were TCR beta CDR3 sequences from RNA transcripts. During a first-round RT-PCR of the TCR CDR3, the HTBI primer set was used. TCRdb re-called the multiplex PCR reads with MiXCR, one entry per CDR3 protein. Among about 400,000 distinct CDR3 sequences, around 13% were seen once, and the ten largest hold 9.2%. In regard to this clonotype: What it recognizes is unknown. Compared with germline, one end of the junction differs, possibly owing to a read error.

The study enrolled patients aged 18 to 65 with newly diagnosed hyperthyroidism of under 2 months' duration. This receptor was identified in a woman between 18 and 29 years old with Graves' hyperthyroidism. The chain links TRBV6-6 to TRBJ2-7; D is ambiguous. Sequencing was carried out using blood. CDR3 DNA: TGTGCCAGCAGTTACTCGATCGGAGTGGCCTCCCACGAGCAGTACTTC. Translating it yields CASSYSIGVASHEQYF.